A selection of T cell receptor beta chains follows, all from one sample in a study of blood T cell repertoires in COVID-19. Generated by immunoSEQ multiplex PCR, the TCRdb table keeps only in-frame clones and is missing some. The data hold some 430,000 clones, with roughly 88% observed a single time. The material sequenced was PBMCs or T cells enriched from blood (not recorded which). These receptors were collected from a man aged 18 to 30 who had recovered from COVID-19. Each CDR3 is given with its conserved first and last residue. D genes are given only for firm matches. Not all rows give a size; the values are once, few, many and, for expanded clones, a class.

TRBV7-8,once,TRBJ1-4,NA,TGTGCCAGCAGCTTAGCGGTCCAGGGCCTTTGGGAAAAACTGTTTTTT,CASSLAVQGLWEKLFF
TRBV28,NA,TRBJ1-5,TRBD1,TGTGCCAGCAGCCAATGGACAGGGGGATATAGCAATCAGCCCCAGCATTTT,CASSQWTGGYSNQPQHF
TRBV15,NA,TRBJ1-2,TRBD1,TGTGCCACCAGCAGAGATCTGGAGGGGGCGGGCGGCTACACCTTC,CATSRDLEGAGGYTF
TRBV14,NA,TRBJ2-7,TRBD2,TGTGCCAGCAGCCAGTTTTCGGGGGGGTCCTACGAGCAGTACTTC,CASSQFSGGSYEQYF
TRBV13,once,TRBJ1-4,NA,TGTGCCAGCAGCTTAGGGGGCGATGAAAAACTGTTTTTT,CASSLGGDEKLFF
TRBV12-3/TRBV12-4,NA,TRBJ2-1,NA,TGTGCCAGCAGTTTAAGTGGACGGGGGGAGCAGTTCTTC,CASSLSGRGEQFF
TRBV11-3,NA,TRBJ2-5,NA,TGTGCCAGCAGCCAACTAGAGAAAGAGACCCAGTACTTC,CASSQLEKETQYF
TRBV28,NA,TRBJ2-1,TRBD1,TGTGCCAGCAGTTCTGGACAGGGAGGCTACAATGAGCAGTTCTTC,CASSSGQGGYNEQFF
TRBV11-2,NA,TRBJ1-3,TRBD1,TGTGCCAGCAGCCAACCGGACAGGGGGAGTGGAAACACCATATATTTT,CASSQPDRGSGNTIYF
TRBV19,NA,TRBJ1-4,NA,TGTGCCAGTAGTTCCCCTGGTGGGGAGTGGGAAAAACTGTTTTTT,CASSSPGGEWEKLFF
TRBV3-1/TRBV3-2,NA,TRBJ1-1,NA,TGTGCCAGCAGCCTAAACACTGAAGCTTTCTTT,CASSLNTEAFF
TRBV15,NA,TRBJ2-1,TRBD2,TGTGCCACCAGCAGAGATGCTAGCGGGGGATACAATGAGCAGTTCTTC,CATSRDASGGYNEQFF
TRBV7-9,NA,TRBJ1-2,NA,TGTGCCAGCAGCTTAAGGGGAGGGGACTATGGCTACACCTTC,CASSLRGGDYGYTF
TRBV7-2,once,TRBJ2-5,NA,TGTGCCAGCAGCCTAACAGGGTACCAAGAGACCCAGTACTTC,CASSLTGYQETQYF
TRBV6-5,NA,TRBJ1-1,NA,TGTGCCAGCATTGCCGGGGGGCTTCTCACTGAAGCTTTCTTT,CASIAGGLLTEAFF
TRBV15,many,TRBJ2-5,NA,TGTGCCACCAGCAGATCCCCCGGGGAGACCCAGTACTTC,CATSRSPGETQYF
TRBV18,NA,TRBJ2-3,TRBD1,TGTGCCAGCTCACCATTTGGACAGGGCGCGGCGGATACGCAGTATTTT,CASSPFGQGAADTQYF
TRBV6-6,NA,TRBJ2-7,TRBD1,TGTGCCAGCAGTTCGGGACAGGTCGGACCACAGGAGTACTTC,CASSSGQVGPQEYF
TRBV5-5,NA,TRBJ1-6,NA,TGTGCCAGCAGTTACCGGGACACCTCCTATAATTCACCCCTCCACTTT,CASSYRDTSYNSPLHF
TRBV21-1,few,TRBJ2-2,NA,TGTGCCAGCGCGGGACAGCAGAACACCGGGGAGCTGTTTTTT,CASAGQQNTGELFF
TRBV11-2,NA,TRBJ2-7,NA,TGTGCCAGCAGCTCCTACAGGACGGCCGCGACTTACGAGCAGTACTTC,CASSSYRTAATYEQYF
TRBV18,NA,TRBJ2-3,NA,TGTGCCAGCTCTCGTGACAGACTAGATACGCAGTATTTT,CASSRDRLDTQYF
TRBV9,NA,TRBJ1-1,NA,TGTGCCAGCAGCGCCGGCGGAGCTGAGAACACTGAAGCTTTCTTT,CASSAGGAENTEAFF
TRBV27,NA,TRBJ2-1,NA,TGTGCCAGCAGTTTCGGAGGGAATCTTAACTATGAGCAGTTCTTC,CASSFGGNLNYEQFF
TRBV5-5,NA,TRBJ2-5,NA,TGTGCCAGCAGCCCCGGGGGGCGCGGGGAGACCCAGTACTTC,CASSPGGRGETQYF
TRBV21-1,NA,TRBJ1-5,NA,TGTGCCAGCAGCAAAGAGAGGAGGGGCAGCAATCAGCCCCAGCATTTT,CASSKERRGSNQPQHF
TRBV28,NA,TRBJ1-5,NA,TGTGCCAGCACATTACAGTTTAGCAATCAGCCCCAGCATTTT,CASTLQFSNQPQHF
TRBV5-6,once,TRBJ2-3,NA,TGTGCCAGCAGATCCCGGGTTAGCACAGATACGCAGTATTTT,CASRSRVSTDTQYF
TRBV6-5,NA,TRBJ1-2,NA,TGTGCCAGCACCTCCGACAGCTATGGCTACACCTTC,CASTSDSYGYTF
TRBV28,NA,TRBJ2-7,NA,TGTGCCAGCGATGGATCCTCGGGCGAGCAGTACTTC,CASDGSSGEQYF
TRBV19,NA,TRBJ1-4,NA,TGTGCCAGTAGTATACCTTCAACTAATGAAAAACTGTTTTTT,CASSIPSTNEKLFF
TRBV4-1,NA,TRBJ1-5,NA,TGCGCCAGCAGCACTGCGGGAGCAAGCAATCAGCCCCAGCATTTT,CASSTAGASNQPQHF
TRBV6-5,NA,TRBJ1-4,NA,TGTGCCAGCAGTTATGACGGGGAAAAACTGTTTTTT,CASSYDGEKLFF
TRBV27,NA,TRBJ2-7,NA,TGTGCCAGCAGTAACAACAGGGATCCTCGGTACGAGCAGTACTTC,CASSNNRDPRYEQYF
TRBV28,NA,TRBJ1-3,NA,TGTGCCAGCAGTCCACATGGGGCCATTGGAAACACCATATATTTT,CASSPHGAIGNTIYF
TRBV7-8,once,TRBJ2-5,TRBD1,TGTGCCAGCAGCTTAGCGCTGACGGGACAGGCTGAGTCGGGGACCCAGTACTTC,CASSLALTGQAESGTQYF
TRBV12-3/TRBV12-4,NA,TRBJ1-1,NA,TGTGCCAGCAGATCGGGCCCAGGGTTGGCTTTCTTT,CASRSGPGLAFF
TRBV27,NA,TRBJ2-1,TRBD2,TGTGCCAGCAGTCCCGGACTAGCGGGATTGAGTGAGCAGTTCTTC,CASSPGLAGLSEQFF
TRBV25-1,NA,TRBJ2-2,TRBD2,TGTGCCAGCACCTTCTTAGGGCGGGAGGGCACCGGGGAGCTGTTTTTT,CASTFLGREGTGELFF
TRBV28,NA,TRBJ2-7,TRBD1,TGTGCCAGCAGTTGGGGAACAGGGGTCTCCTCCTACGAGCAGTACTTC,CASSWGTGVSSYEQYF
TRBV5-1,NA,TRBJ2-2,TRBD1,TGCGCCAGCAGCCCGTGGGACAGGAACACCGGGGAGCTGTTTTTT,CASSPWDRNTGELFF
TRBV21-1,NA,TRBJ2-3,NA,TGTGCCAGCAGAAAAGTAAAATGGGTAGCGGGAGGGCCTCTAGAGGATACGCAGTATTTT,CASRKVKWVAGGPLEDTQYF
TRBV19,NA,TRBJ2-1,NA,TGTGCCAGTAGTCCCAAAGGGCTGGCGGGATCCTTACACAATGAGCAGTTCTTC,CASSPKGLAGSLHNEQFF
TRBV27,NA,TRBJ2-7,NA,TGTGCCAGCACTGACCTCGAGGGCTACGAGCAGTACTTC,CASTDLEGYEQYF
TRBV6-1,NA,TRBJ1-3,NA,TGTGCCAGCAGTGAAGGCTTACGGGGCTCTGGAAACACCATATATTTT,CASSEGLRGSGNTIYF
TRBV3-1/TRBV3-2,NA,TRBJ2-1,NA,TGTGCCAGCAGCCGGACTACCCAAACCTCCTACAATGAGCAGTTCTTC,CASSRTTQTSYNEQFF
TRBV3-1/TRBV3-2,NA,TRBJ1-6,NA,TGTGCCAGCAGCCCGACCGGGGGCTATAATTCACCCCTCCACTTT,CASSPTGGYNSPLHF
TRBV5-1,NA,TRBJ1-1,TRBD1,TGCGCCAGCAGTTCCATGGGACAGTCCACTGAAGCTTTCTTT,CASSSMGQSTEAFF
TRBV18,NA,TRBJ1-2,NA,TGTGCCAGCTCAGAACAGAGAAACTATGGCTACACCTTC,CASSEQRNYGYTF
TRBV6-5,NA,TRBJ2-3,TRBD1,TGTGCCAGCAGTTGGGACAGGGTCACAGATACGCAGTATTTT,CASSWDRVTDTQYF